This T cell receptor (beta chain) is from a study of early T cells in non-severe SARS-CoV-2 infection. Overall study results and limits: In VDJdb matching, anti-spike CD8 responses were favored while private and CD4 specificities went missing.

The CDR3 runs to 13 residues. As to this clonotype: The antigen is undetermined.

MiXCR, run by TCRdb on the 5' RACE reads, gives a single entry per CDR3 protein. The sample carries under 55,000 distinct CDR3 sequences, 11% recorded once. The sample was whole blood. This sequence was found in an adult who was a healthcare worker with PCR-confirmed SARS-CoV-2 infection or an uninfected control (not recorded which). V is TRBV21-1 and J is TRBJ1-2. TRBV21-1 is a listed pseudogene. The CDR3 nucleotides read TGTGCCAGCAGCAAAGCGGCAGGCTATGGCTACACCTTC. Translating gives CASSKAAGYGYTF.